This note documents a single T cell receptor beta chain sequence. The antigen is not known. Per germline, CDR1 LGHNA and CDR2 YSLEER. The CDR3 length is 15 residues. Trimming took off 0 bases at V and 0 bases at J, with 6 bases between the two ends. The data are from a study of Ad26.COV2.S vaccination and SARS-CoV-2 variants. Study context: The vaccine Ad26.COV2.S was put into the muscle once, or twice with 56 days between. General study findings and limits: Substantial response breadth was reportedly seen for spike-specific CD8+ and CD4+ T cells after vaccination. Placebo recipients had lower spike-specific TCR breadth than vaccine recipients.

The treatment was: around 19 received Ad26.COV2.S at low or high dose, single or two shots; 5 received placebo; per-sample allocation not given. All samples were drawn on day 63, counting from the first vaccine or placebo injection. Boston hosted the donor, who was an adult aged 18-55 years. Measured with immunoSEQ multiplex PCR; TCRdb has only the in-frame clones, and not every one. The sample holds roughly 380,000 clones; around nine tenths are singletons and the top ten take approximately 4%. This receptor was taken from a person aged 18 to 59 who received the Ad26.COV2.S COVID-19 vaccine or a placebo. Source: peripheral blood, taken in a trial of Ad26.COV2.S vaccine versus placebo. This chain connects TRBV4-3 to TRBJ1-3; D gene uncertain. DNA for the CDR3: TGCGCCAGCAGCCAAGACCAGGTCTCTGGAAACACCATATATTTT. Encoded protein: CASSQDQVSGNTIYF.